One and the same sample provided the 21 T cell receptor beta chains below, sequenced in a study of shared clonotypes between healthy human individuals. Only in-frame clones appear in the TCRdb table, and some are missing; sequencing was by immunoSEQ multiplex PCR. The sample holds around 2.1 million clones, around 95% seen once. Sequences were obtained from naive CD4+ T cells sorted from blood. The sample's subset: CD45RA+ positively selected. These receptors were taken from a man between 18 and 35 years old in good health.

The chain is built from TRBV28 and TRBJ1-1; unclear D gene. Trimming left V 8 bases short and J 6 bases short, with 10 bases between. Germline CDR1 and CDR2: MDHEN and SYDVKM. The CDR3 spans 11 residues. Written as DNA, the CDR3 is TGTGCCAGCGGAGGGATATCTGAAGCTTTCTTT. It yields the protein CASGGISEAFF.

This CDR3 reads CAISESKNSPLHF. Here the CDR3 DNA reads TGTGCCATCAGTGAGTCGAAAAATTCACCCCTCCACTTT. The chain couples TRBV10-3 to TRBJ1-6; D gene uncertain. V was cut by 0 bases and J by 7 bases, with 4 bases left in between. This CDR3 has 13 amino acids. Looked up from germline, CDR1 is ENHRY and CDR2 is SYGVKD.

The CDR3 loop is CASSIAQGSGYQPQHF. The CDR3 nucleotides are TGTGCCAGTAGTATAGCCCAGGGATCGGGTTATCAGCCCCAGCATTTT. The V call is TRBV19, the J call TRBJ1-5; TRBD1 might be the D (5 bases). There are 16 residues in the CDR3. With 1 base removed from V and 5 bases from J, the gap between germline ends came to 15 bases. Germline loops: CDR1 LNHDA, CDR2 SQIVND (reference sequence).

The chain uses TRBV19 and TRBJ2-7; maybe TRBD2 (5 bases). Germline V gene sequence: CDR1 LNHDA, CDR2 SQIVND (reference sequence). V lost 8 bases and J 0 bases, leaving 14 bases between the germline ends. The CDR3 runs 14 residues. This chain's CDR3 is CASSLSGPSYEQYF. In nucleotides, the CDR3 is TGTGCCAGTTCACTAAGCGGACCCTCCTACGAGCAGTACTTC. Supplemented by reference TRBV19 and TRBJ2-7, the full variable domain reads DGGITQSPKYLFRKEGQNVTLSCEQNLNHDAMYWYRQDPGQGLRLIYYSQIVNDFQKGDIAEGYSVSREKKESFPLTVTSAQKNPTAFYLCASSLSGPSYEQYFGPGTRLTVT.

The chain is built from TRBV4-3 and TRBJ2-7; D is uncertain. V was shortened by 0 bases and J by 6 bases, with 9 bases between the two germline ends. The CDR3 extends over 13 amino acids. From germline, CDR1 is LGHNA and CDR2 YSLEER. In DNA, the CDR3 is TGCGCCAGCAGCCAAGAGACCTATAGCGAGCAGTACTTC. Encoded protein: CASSQETYSEQYF.

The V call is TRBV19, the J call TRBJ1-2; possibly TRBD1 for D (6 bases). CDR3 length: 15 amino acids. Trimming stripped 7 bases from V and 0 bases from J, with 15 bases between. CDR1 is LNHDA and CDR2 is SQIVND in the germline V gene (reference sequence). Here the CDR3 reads CASTQGAGANYGYTF. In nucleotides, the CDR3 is TGTGCCAGTACCCAAGGGGCAGGGGCTAACTATGGCTACACCTTC. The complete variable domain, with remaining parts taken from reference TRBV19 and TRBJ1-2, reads DGGITQSPKYLFRKEGQNVTLSCEQNLNHDAMYWYRQDPGQGLRLIYYSQIVNDFQKGDIAEGYSVSREKKESFPLTVTSAQKNPTAFYLCASTQGAGANYGYTFGSGTRLTVV.

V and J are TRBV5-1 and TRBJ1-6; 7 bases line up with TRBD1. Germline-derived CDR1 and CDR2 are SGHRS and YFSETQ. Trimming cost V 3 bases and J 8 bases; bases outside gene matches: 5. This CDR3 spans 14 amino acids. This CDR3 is CASSSTGDYSPLHF. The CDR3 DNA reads TGCGCCAGCAGCTCTACAGGGGATTATTCACCCCTCCACTTT.

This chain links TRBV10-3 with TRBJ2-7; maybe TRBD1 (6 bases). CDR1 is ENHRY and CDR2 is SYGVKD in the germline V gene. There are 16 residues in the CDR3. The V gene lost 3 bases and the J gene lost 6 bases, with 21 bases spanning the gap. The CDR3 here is CAISEGGRTIQREQYF. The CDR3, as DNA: TGTGCCATCAGTGAAGGGGGACGAACGATCCAGCGCGAGCAGTACTTC.

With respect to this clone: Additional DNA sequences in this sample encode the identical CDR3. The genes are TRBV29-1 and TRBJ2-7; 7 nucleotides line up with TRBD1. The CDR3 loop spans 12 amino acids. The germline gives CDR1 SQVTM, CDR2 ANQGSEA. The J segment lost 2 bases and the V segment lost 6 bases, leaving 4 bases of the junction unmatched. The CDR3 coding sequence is TGCAGCGTCCGACAGGGAACCTACGAGCAGTACTTC. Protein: CSVRQGTYEQYF.

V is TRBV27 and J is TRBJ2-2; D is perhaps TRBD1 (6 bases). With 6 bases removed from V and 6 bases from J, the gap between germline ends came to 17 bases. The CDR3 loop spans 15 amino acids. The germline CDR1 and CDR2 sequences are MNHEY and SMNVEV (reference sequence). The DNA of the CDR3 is TGTGCCAGCAGGACCCACAGGGTTGTGTCCGGGGAGCTGTTTTTT. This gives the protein CASRTHRVVSGELFF.

CDR3 residues: CASSKDSGYTDTQYF. The CDR3 DNA reads as TGTGCCAGCAGTAAGGACTCTGGATACACAGATACGCAGTATTTT. This chain uses TRBV2 with TRBJ2-3; D possibly corresponds to TRBD2 (5 bases). Trimming left V 5 bases short and J 2 bases short, with 14 bases between. CDR1 and CDR2 from the germline V gene are SNHLY and FYNNEI. This CDR3 spans 15 amino acids.

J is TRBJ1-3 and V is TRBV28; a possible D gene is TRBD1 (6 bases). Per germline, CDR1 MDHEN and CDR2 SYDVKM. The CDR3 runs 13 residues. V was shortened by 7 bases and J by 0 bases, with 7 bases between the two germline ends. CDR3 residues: CASMTGSGNTIYF. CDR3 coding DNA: TGTGCCAGCATGACAGGCTCTGGAAACACCATATATTTT. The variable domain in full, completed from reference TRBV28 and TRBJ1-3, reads DVKVTQSSRYLVKRTGEKVFLECVQDMDHENMFWYRQDPGLGLRLIYFSYDVKMKEKGDIPEGYSVSREKKERFSLILESASTNQTSMYLCASMTGSGNTIYFGEGSWLTVV.

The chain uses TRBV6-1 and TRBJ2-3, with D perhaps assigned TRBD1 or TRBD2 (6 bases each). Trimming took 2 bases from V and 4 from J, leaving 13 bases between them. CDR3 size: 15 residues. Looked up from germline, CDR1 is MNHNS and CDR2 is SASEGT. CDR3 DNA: TGTGCCAGCAGTGAAAGTGGAGGGGGGCCAGATACGCAGTATTTT. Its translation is CASSESGGGPDTQYF.

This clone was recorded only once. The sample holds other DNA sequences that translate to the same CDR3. The CDR3, as DNA: TGCGCCAGCGGCGGACTGAGCTACAATGAGCAGTTCTTC. As protein: CASGGLSYNEQFF. The J gene is TRBJ2-1, the V gene TRBV10-1; a weak D match, TRBD2 (5 bases). Germline V gene data show CDR1 as WNHNN and CDR2 as SYGVQD (reference sequence). The CDR3 consists of 13 residues. V lost 8 bases and J lost 3, with 11 bases in between.

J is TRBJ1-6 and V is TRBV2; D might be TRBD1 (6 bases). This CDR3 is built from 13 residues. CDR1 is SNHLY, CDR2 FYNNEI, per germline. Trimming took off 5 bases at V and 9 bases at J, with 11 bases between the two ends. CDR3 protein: CASSRTGFSPLHF. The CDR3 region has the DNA TGTGCCAGCAGTCGAACAGGGTTTTCACCCCTCCACTTT.

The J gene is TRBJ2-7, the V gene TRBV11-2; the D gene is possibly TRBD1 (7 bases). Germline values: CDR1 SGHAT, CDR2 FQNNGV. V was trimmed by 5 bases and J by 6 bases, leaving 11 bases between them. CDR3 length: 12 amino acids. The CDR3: CASSQGGSEQYF. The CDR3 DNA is TGTGCCAGCAGCCAGGGGGGCTCCGAGCAGTACTTC.

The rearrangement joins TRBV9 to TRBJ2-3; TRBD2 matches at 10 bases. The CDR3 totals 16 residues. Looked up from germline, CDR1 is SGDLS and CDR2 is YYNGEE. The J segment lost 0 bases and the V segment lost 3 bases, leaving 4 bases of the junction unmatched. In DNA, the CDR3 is TGTGCCAGCAGCGCAGGGACTAGCGTAAGCACAGATACGCAGTATTTT. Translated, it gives CASSAGTSVSTDTQYF.

This CDR3 is CASSTRDRELFF. The CDR3 DNA follows: TGTGCCAGCAGCACCCGGGACAGGGAGCTGTTTTTT. The chain is built from TRBV4-2 and TRBJ2-2, with D maybe TRBD1 (6 bases). The CDR3 length is 12 residues. Germline-derived CDR1 and CDR2 are LGHNA and YNFKEQ. V was trimmed by 5 bases and J by 9 bases, leaving 10 bases between them.

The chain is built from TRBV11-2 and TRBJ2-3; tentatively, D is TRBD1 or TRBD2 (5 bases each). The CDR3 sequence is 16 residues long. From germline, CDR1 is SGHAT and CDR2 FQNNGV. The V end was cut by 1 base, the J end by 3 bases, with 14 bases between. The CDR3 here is CASSLGGRGSTDTQYF. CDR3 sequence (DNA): TGTGCCAGCAGCTTAGGGGGGAGAGGGTCAACAGATACGCAGTATTTT.

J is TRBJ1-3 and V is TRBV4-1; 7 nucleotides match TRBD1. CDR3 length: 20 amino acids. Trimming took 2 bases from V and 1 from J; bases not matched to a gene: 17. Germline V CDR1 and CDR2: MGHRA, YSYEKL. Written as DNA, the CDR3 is TGCGCCAGCAGCCAACTCGACTGGTCCGGACAGGCTTTTTCTGGAAACACCATATATTTT. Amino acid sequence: CASSQLDWSGQAFSGNTIYF.

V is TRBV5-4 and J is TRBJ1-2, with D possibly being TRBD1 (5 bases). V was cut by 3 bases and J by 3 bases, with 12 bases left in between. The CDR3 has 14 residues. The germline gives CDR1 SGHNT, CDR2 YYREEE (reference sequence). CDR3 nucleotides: TGTGCCAGCAGCTGGTGGGACCGGGACTATGGCTACACCTTC. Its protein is CASSWWDRDYGYTF.